The 24 T cell receptor beta chains below all came from one sample that was sequenced in a study of cytomegalovirus exposure and HLA in healthy donors (dated by TCRdb to the late 2010s). Library creation used the immunoSEQ multiplex PCR assay. A mixture of 60 forward primers for TCR Vbeta segments and 13 reverse primers for TCR Jbeta segments was used in the multiplex PCR. The table was pulled from immuneACCESS by TCRdb, which kept in-frame rearrangements only. Such tables lose some clones; where checked, under half of the loss comes from unresolved V genes, and the rest has no known cause. A total of about 110,000 clones appear in this sample, 73% of them only once. The ten biggest clones cover under 10% of the sample. Sequences were obtained from PBMCs. Receptors originate from a man aged 35 to 55 in good health and CMV-seronegative.

Worth noting for this clone: One junction end does not reproduce the germline sequence, and a read error may be involved. V usage is TRBV29-1 and J usage is TRBJ1-2; 8 bases align to TRBD1. Germline CDR1 and CDR2: SQVTM and ANQGSEA. The CDR3 is 17 amino acids. CDR3 amino acids: CSVEGSAGGAVGAGYPF. The CDR3 DNA is TGCAGCGTTGAAGGGTCGGCAGGGGGCGCGGTCGGAGCTGGCTACCCCTTC.

This rearrangement joins TRBV2 to TRBJ2-7, with 10 bases lining up with TRBD1. The V and J ends lost 4 bases and 3 bases, in that order; junction bases with no gene match: 3. The CDR3 loop spans 14 amino acids. CDR1 and CDR2 (germline): SNHLY, FYNNEI. In DNA, the CDR3 is TGTGCCAGCAGTGCCCGGGACAGGGGCTACGAGCAGTACTTC. Protein: CASSARDRGYEQYF.

This rearrangement joins TRBV28 to TRBJ1-5, with 10 bases matching TRBD1. There are 15 residues in the CDR3. V was pared by 2 bases and J by 7 bases, with 5 bases of the junction left unmatched. Per the germline V gene, CDR1 is MDHEN and CDR2 is SYDVKM. The CDR3 reads CASSLRDRGLQPQHF. The CDR3 DNA follows: TGTGCCAGCAGTTTACGGGACAGGGGTTTGCAGCCCCAGCATTTT.

In its sample, this clone was seen a few times. The genes are TRBV5-5 and TRBJ1-1, with 8 bases lining up with TRBD1. V gave up 4 bases and J gave up 0 bases; unmatched junction bases: 8. Germline CDR1 SGHKS, CDR2 YYEKEE (reference sequence). CDR3 length: 16 residues. The CDR3 nucleotides are TGTGCCAGCAGCCTTCGGACAGGGACCATGAACACTGAAGCTTTCTTT. Protein product: CASSLRTGTMNTEAFF.

The chain employs TRBV5-1 and TRBJ1-3, with 8 bases identical to TRBD1. Germline V CDR1 and CDR2: SGHRS, YFSETQ. CDR3 length equals 17 residues. Trimming removed 0 bases from V and 0 bases from J; junction bases left unmatched: 5. This CDR3 is CASSLGTGGFSGNTIYF. The CDR3 coding sequence is TGCGCCAGCAGCTTGGGAACAGGGGGATTCTCTGGAAACACCATATATTTT.

The CDR3 DNA is TGTGCCAGCAGCGCGGCACAGGGGGCCATGAACACTGAAGCTTTCTTT. Protein sequence: CASSAAQGAMNTEAFF. The chain links TRBV7-8 to TRBJ1-1; 9 nucleotides line up with TRBD1. V lost 5 bases and J lost 0; bases outside the gene matches: 7. CDR3 length equals 16 residues. Germline-derived CDR1 and CDR2 are SGHVS and FQNEAQ.

The chain employs TRBV11-1 and TRBJ2-3; the D gene is possibly TRBD2 (6 bases). The V end lost 0 bases, the J end lost 13 bases, and 14 bases lay between the germline ends. This CDR3 region has 13 residues. Germline CDR1 is SGHAT and CDR2 is FQDESV (reference sequence). As DNA, the CDR3 is TGTGCCAGCAGCTTAGCCCCCTCTAGCGAGGAGTATTTT. It encodes CASSLAPSSEEYF.

This clone was found a few times. The chain employs TRBV6-5 and TRBJ2-1; unclear D gene. V dropped 0 bases and J dropped 10 bases, with 16 bases sitting between them. Germline lookup yields CDR1 MNHEY and CDR2 SVGAGI. The CDR3 covers 15 residues. The DNA for the CDR3 is TGTGCCAGCAGTTACTCGAGCTCAGGAAACGCCGAGCAGTTCTTC. The encoded protein is CASSYSSSGNAEQFF.

This clone came up once. The sample carries other DNA sequences with the same CDR3. The chain carries TRBV30 and TRBJ1-6, with D hard to call. The V gene lost 5 bases and the J gene lost 6 bases, with 17 bases spanning the gap. CDR1 is GTSNPN, CDR2 SVGIG, per germline (reference sequence). This CDR3 has 15 residues. DNA for the CDR3: TGTGCCTGGTATCACGGACTTCCATCTAATTCACCCCTCCACTTT. Translating it yields CAWYHGLPSNSPLHF.

The chain has TRBV6-6 and TRBJ2-1; D might be TRBD1 (5 bases). V lost 6 bases and J lost 4, with 7 bases in between. The CDR3 sequence is 12 residues long. Per the germline V gene, CDR1 is MNHNY and CDR2 is SVGAGI (reference sequence). CDR3 amino acids: CASRGLYNEQFF. For the CDR3, the DNA is TGTGCCAGCAGGGGGCTTTACAATGAGCAGTTCTTC.

In this sample, this clone turned up once. One end of the junction varies from germline; a read error may be responsible. The V gene is TRBV7-2, the J gene TRBJ1-1; D uncertain. CDR1 is SGHTA, CDR2 FQGNSA, per germline. The CDR3 is 15 residues long. In DNA, the CDR3 is TGTGCCAGCAGCCCCCAGGCAACCATGAACACTGGAGCTTTCTTT. Its translation is CASSPQATMNTGAFF.

J is TRBJ2-5 and V is TRBV7-2, with 7 bases matching TRBD1. The CDR3 covers 15 residues. The trim removed 3 bases at V and 3 bases at J, leaving 7 bases unmatched. The germline CDR1 and CDR2 sequences are SGHTA and FQGNSA. As DNA, the CDR3 is TGTGCCAGCAGCTTGCACAGGGGCCTAGAAGAGACCCAGTACTTC. Protein sequence: CASSLHRGLEETQYF.

The J gene is TRBJ2-5, the V gene TRBV7-2; 8 positions agree with TRBD1. This CDR3 is built from 15 residues. The germline V gene has CDR1 SGHTA and CDR2 FQGNSA. J was trimmed by 2 bases and V by 5 bases; bases with no gene match: 7. The CDR3 DNA reads as TGTGCCAGCAGCCCGCGGACAGGGATACAAGAGACCCAGTACTTC. Translating it yields CASSPRTGIQETQYF. The full variable domain, rest sourced from reference TRBV7-2 and TRBJ2-5, is GAGVSQSPSNKVTEKGKDVELRCDPISGHTALYWYRQSLGQGLEFLIYFQGNSAPDKSGLPSDRFSAERTGGSVSTLTIQRTQQEDSAVYLCASSPRTGIQETQYFGPGTRLLVL.

This clone was counted between two and nine times. CDR3 amino acids: CASGFIIANTGELFF. In nucleotides, the CDR3 is TGTGCTAGTGGTTTCATCATAGCTAACACCGGGGAGCTGTTTTTT. The chain combines TRBV12-5 with TRBJ2-2; D ambiguous. The CDR3 totals 15 residues. Per the germline V gene, CDR1 is LGHNT and CDR2 is FRNRAP. Trimming removed 3 bases from V and 2 bases from J, with 10 bases in between.

This clone was observed once. The chain uses TRBV19 and TRBJ2-2; perhaps TRBD2 as D (6 bases). This CDR3 has 15 amino acids. From germline, CDR1 is LNHDA and CDR2 SQIVND (reference sequence). Trimming cost V 10 bases and J 4 bases, with 19 bases left between them. The CDR3 DNA sequence: TGTGCCACTGAGACGCCGGGAGTGTCCACCGGGGAGCTGTTTTTT. This sequence encodes CATETPGVSTGELFF.

The V gene is TRBV9, the J gene TRBJ2-1; 8 bases are shared with TRBD2. Germline V gene lookup returns CDR1 SGDLS and CDR2 YYNGEE. The CDR3 covers 14 residues. V trimming: 0 bases; J trimming: 5 bases; junction bases outside the gene matches: 1. The CDR3 DNA follows: TGTGCCAGCAGCGTAGCGGGGGGGAACAATGAGCAGTTCTTC. It yields the protein CASSVAGGNNEQFF.

This chain uses TRBV7-9 with TRBJ2-7, with 9 bases that match TRBD2. CDR1 is SEHNR, CDR2 FQNEAQ, per germline (reference sequence). The CDR3 has 15 amino acids. The V and J ends lost 2 bases and 7 bases, in that order; junction bases with no gene match: 9. DNA for the CDR3: TGTGCCAGCAGCTTAAAAGCGGGGGGCCCTGTGGAGCAGTACTTC. It yields the protein CASSLKAGGPVEQYF. Complete variable domain (other parts from reference TRBV7-9 and TRBJ2-7): DTGVSQNPRHKITKRGQNVTFRCDPISEHNRLYWYRQTLGQGPEFLTYFQNEAQLEKSRLLSDRFSAERPKGSFSTLEIQRTEQGDSAMYLCASSLKAGGPVEQYFGPGTRLTVT.

The chain couples TRBV7-2 to TRBJ2-2, with 11 positions matching TRBD2. CDR3 size: 18 residues. The germline V gene has CDR1 SGHTA and CDR2 FQGNSA. Trimming removed 5 bases from V and 7 bases from J; junction bases left unmatched: 15. The CDR3 DNA reads TGTGCCAGCAGCCCGATAGCGGGGGGGCCTTCGAACGGCGGGGAGCTGTTTTTT. Amino acids: CASSPIAGGPSNGGELFF.

J is TRBJ2-3 and V is TRBV14; D uncertain. The CDR3 totals 11 residues. CDR1 and CDR2 from the germline V gene are SGHDN and FVKESK. The germline V and J ends were trimmed by 3 bases and 10 bases, with 8 bases remaining between them. The chain's CDR3 is CASSQEQSQYF. As DNA, the CDR3 is TGTGCCAGCAGCCAGGAACAGTCGCAGTATTTT.

This clone was seen many times. The chain recombines TRBV7-6 with TRBJ1-6; 8 bases match TRBD1. This CDR3 has 15 amino acids. The germline gives CDR1 SGHVS, CDR2 FNYEAQ. V dropped 6 bases and J dropped 7; count of bases not matched to a gene: 8. CDR3: CASSLTGGFNSPLHF. In nucleotides, the CDR3 is TGTGCCAGCAGTCTAACAGGGGGTTTCAATTCACCCCTCCACTTT.

This clone appeared a single time. This sequence joins TRBV7-2 and TRBJ2-7; D is perhaps TRBD2 (5 bases). The germline V gene encodes CDR1 SGHTA and CDR2 FQGNSA. V was clipped by 3 bases and J by 3 bases, with 21 bases between them. The CDR3 length is 17 residues. The CDR3 region has the DNA TGTGCCAGCAGCTTCCCCCGGGAAACTAAAAACATCTACGAGCAGTACTTC. It specifies CASSFPRETKNIYEQYF.

The V call is TRBV25-1, the J call TRBJ2-1; 10 bases agree with TRBD2. Germline values: CDR1 MGHDK, CDR2 SYGVNS. V gave up 2 bases and J gave up 10 bases; unmatched junction bases: 5. The CDR3 extends over 14 amino acids. CDR3 DNA sequence: TGTGCCAGCAGTGAACGGACTAGCGGCGGGGAGCAGTTCTTC. The encoded protein is CASSERTSGGEQFF.

V gene TRBV7-8 combines with J gene TRBJ2-7, with D possibly TRBD1 on 6 matching bases. Trimming stripped 1 base from V and 2 bases from J, with 15 bases between. CDR3 length: 16 residues. Germline assignment: CDR1 SGHVS and CDR2 FQNEAQ. The CDR3 loop is CASSLVPAGAPYEQYF. In DNA, the CDR3 is TGTGCCAGCAGCTTAGTTCCGGCAGGGGCGCCCTACGAGCAGTACTTC.

The chain has TRBV30 and TRBJ1-2; 8 bases match TRBD1. V was pared by 1 base and J by 7 bases, with 8 bases of the junction left unmatched. There are 14 residues in the CDR3. CDR1 GTSNPN and CDR2 SVGIG come from the germline V gene (reference sequence). CDR3 in amino acids: CAWSGMTGVGGYTF. The CDR3 coding sequence is TGTGCCTGGAGTGGAATGACAGGGGTCGGTGGCTACACCTTC.